A single sample gave rise to the 3 T cell receptor beta chains below, sequenced in a study of T cells in Graves' hyperthyroidism and ophthalmopathy. The source material, RNA transcripts, was used to amplify TCR beta CDR3 regions. Initially, a first-round RT-PCR of the TCR CDR3 employed the HTBI primer set. TCRdb used MiXCR to reprocess the multiplex PCR reads, holding one entry per CDR3 protein. The data show fewer than 850,000 distinct CDR3 sequences, roughly 17% seen once. Input material: blood. The receptors come from a man aged 45 to 65 with Graves' hyperthyroidism.

This chain links TRBV11-2 with TRBJ1-2; D unresolved. The CDR3 consists of 13 residues. Looked up from germline, CDR1 is SGHAT and CDR2 is FQNNGV. V was pared by 5 bases and J by 0 bases, with 7 bases between. CDR3 in DNA: TGTGCCAGCAGCCATAACTCTAACTATGGCTACACCTTC. The encoded protein is CASSHNSNYGYTF.

This chain uses TRBV25-1 with TRBJ2-7; 7 nucleotides line up with TRBD2. The CDR3 length is 14 residues. The junction had 5 bases not matched to a gene; V was cut back by 6 bases and J by 0 bases. CDR1 is MGHDK, CDR2 SYGVNS, per germline. The CDR3 region is CASSNSGYSYEQYF. The CDR3, as DNA: TGTGCCAGCAGCAATAGCGGGTACTCCTACGAGCAGTACTTC.

This rearrangement joins TRBV28 to TRBJ2-5, with D possibly TRBD2 on 7 matching bases. CDR1 is MDHEN and CDR2 is SYDVKM in the germline V gene. V gave up 7 bases and J gave up 3 bases, with 15 bases separating them. The CDR3 extends over 14 amino acids. DNA of the CDR3: TGTGCCAGCAACCTAGGGGGGGCGGAAGAGACCCAGTACTTC. Its protein product is CASNLGGAEETQYF.